A selection of T cell receptor beta chains follows, all from one sample in a study of tumor and adjacent non-tumor tissue in lung cancer. TCRdb ran MiXCR on the multiplex PCR reads and lists one entry per CDR3 protein. The sample yields over 110,000 distinct CDR3 sequences, around two thirds seen once. Sample: lung tumor tissue. The origin of the receptors is a man aged 55 to 70 with small cell lung cancer. CDR3s include the opening cysteine and the closing phenylalanine or tryptophan. The D gene is left open where the match is weak. A clone size is listed for some rows: how often the clone was seen (once, few, many), or a class if it is expanded.

TRBD1,TRBV20-1,TRBJ1-3,many,TGCAGTGCTAGCCGGGACAGCGTATCTGGAAACACCATATATTTT,CSASRDSVSGNTIYF
TRBD2,TRBV12-3/TRBV12-4,TRBJ2-3,once,TGTGCCAGCAGCTCACCTAGCGGGAACCCTTCCTGG,CASSSPSGNPSW
TRBD1,TRBV5-1,TRBJ1-5,.,TGCGCCAGCAGCTTGGGGGACAGAACTCAGCCCCAGCATTTT,CASSLGDRTQPQHF
.,TRBV6-1,TRBJ1-4,.,TGTGCCAGCAGTCACAGAGGAAATCCGCCGAATGAAAAACTGTTTTTT,CASSHRGNPPNEKLFF
.,TRBV6-1,TRBJ2-6,.,TGTGCCAGCAGTGAAGTTAGGGACGCCGGGGCCAACGTCCTGACTTTC,CASSEVRDAGANVLTF
.,TRBV20-1,TRBJ2-1,few,TGCAATGCTAGTCCGGGTTCCTACTACAATGAGCAATTCTTC,CNASPGSYYNEQFF
TRBD2,TRBV5-1,TRBJ2-5,.,TGCGCCAGCAGAGCTGAGGTTCTAGCGGGAGAGACCCAGTACTTC,CASRAEVLAGETQYF
.,TRBV11-1,TRBJ2-1,.,TGTGCAAGCAGCTTAGGACAGATGCTCTGGGGTGAGCAGTTCTTC,CASSLGQMLWGEQFF
.,TRBV12-3/TRBV12-4,TRBJ2-4,.,TGTGCCAGCGGTAGTGCAGGGTTAACCAAAAACATTCAGTACTTC,CASGSAGLTKNIQYF
.,TRBV5-1,TRBJ2-2,.,TGCGCCGGCGAGACCGGGGAGCTATTTTTT,CAGETGELFF
.,TRBV20-1,TRBJ2-1,.,TGCAGTACTAGGGATGATACAAGGTACTCCAATGAGCAGTTCTTC,CSTRDDTRYSNEQFF
.,TRBV10-1,TRBJ1-6,.,TGCGCCAGCAGTGAGGCGGGGGACTCACCCCTCCACTTT,CASSEAGDSPLHF
.,TRBV28,TRBJ1-4,many,TGTGCCAGCACCGACCTTAATGAAAAACTGTTTTTT,CASTDLNEKLFF
.,TRBV20-1,TRBJ2-1,.,TGCAGTGCAGGGATTAGGGCTTCAGTCAATGAGCAGTTCTTC,CSAGIRASVNEQFF
.,TRBV6-1,TRBJ1-5,.,TGTGCCGGCAGTCCCATCGGTGCAGGTAGCAATCATCCCCAGCATTTT,CAGSPIGAGSNHPQHF
.,TRBV4-1,TRBJ2-7,few,TGCGCCAGCAGCCAAGATTACTCGTCTAGCAGCTCCTACGAGCAGTACTTC,CASSQDYSSSSSYEQYF
TRBD2,TRBV12-5,TRBJ2-2,.,TGTGCTAGTGGGGCCCCGGGGGGACTGCAGAACACCGGGGAGCTGTTTTTT,CASGAPGGLQNTGELFF
.,TRBV12-3/TRBV12-4,TRBJ1-5,.,TGTGCCAGCAGCCCCGAACAGGGCCTGCCCCAGCATTTT,CASSPEQGLPQHF
.,TRBV20-1,TRBJ1-4,.,TGCAGTGCTAGAGGGTCACATTATGAAAAACTGTTTTTT,CSARGSHYEKLFF
.,TRBV6-5,TRBJ1-2,.,TGTGCCAGCAGTTACTTCCCGGATGTCTATGACTATACCTTC,CASSYFPDVYDYTF
TRBD1,TRBV7-9,TRBJ1-1,.,TGTGCCAGTAGCTTAGGGAAAGGACAGGGTGTCACTGAAGCTTTCTTT,CASSLGKGQGVTEAFF
.,TRBV11-1,TRBJ2-1,.,TGTGCTAGCAGCATAGAACCCACTTACAATGAGCAGTTCTTC,CASSIEPTYNEQFF
.,TRBV4-2,TRBJ2-1,many,TGTGCCAGCAGCCAAGAGCGAAGGGGGTACGGGATTCTCAGGGAGCAGTTCTTC,CASSQERRGYGILREQFF
.,TRBV5-4,TRBJ1-1,.,TGTGCCAGCAGCCCCCGACAGGAGACGGGCACTGAAGCCTTCTTT,CASSPRQETGTEAFF
.,TRBV20-1,TRBJ1-4,few,TGCAGTGCTTTAGCGGCGGGGAGCGGGAATGAAAAACTGTTTTTT,CSALAAGSGNEKLFF
.,TRBV20-1,TRBJ2-7,many,TGCAGTGCTAGAGATAGGGGCGGCGGGCAGTACTTC,CSARDRGGGQYF
.,TRBV28,TRBJ2-1,.,TGTGCCAGCAGTTTTCTGGGTCTGCATGGTTCCTATGAGCAGTTCTTC,CASSFLGLHGSYEQFF
.,TRBV6-5,TRBJ1-1,.,TGTGCCAGCAGTTTCTACGGGGGCACTGATACTTTCTTT,CASSFYGGTDTFF
.,TRBV11-2,TRBJ2-3,.,TGTGCCAGCAGCACTCCCAGCACAGACGCGCAGTATTTT,CASSTPSTDAQYF
.,TRBV4-1,TRBJ1-2,many,TGCGCCAGCAGCCAAGACCAAGACTATGGCTACACCTTC,CASSQDQDYGYTF
.,TRBV20-1,TRBJ2-5,.,TGCAGTGCCAGGTTTGAACTCAGGGAGATCCAGCACTTC,CSARFELREIQHF
TRBD2,TRBV20-1,TRBJ2-7,many,TGCAGTGCTAGGATGCTAGCGGGATTCTACGAGCAGTACTTC,CSARMLAGFYEQYF
.,TRBV12-3/TRBV12-4,TRBJ2-5,.,TGTGCCACCAGTTTGACTCGAATCCGAGGGGGAGAGACCCAGTACTTC,CATSLTRIRGGETQYF
TRBD1,TRBV7-9,TRBJ1-2,few,TGTGCCAGCAGCTCGATCCAGGGGGCGTCCGGCTACACCTTC,CASSSIQGASGYTF
TRBD1,TRBV12-3/TRBV12-4,TRBJ2-1,.,TGTGCCAGCAGTTCCGGGACAGAGTACAATGAGCTGTTCTTC,CASSSGTEYNELFF
.,TRBV28,TRBJ2-6,.,TGTGCCGGCAGCATCTCCGGTGGGGCCAACGTCCTGACTTTC,CAGSISGGANVLTF
.,TRBV12-3/TRBV12-4,TRBJ1-5,many,TGTGCCAGCAGCCTCAGACTACTGAATCAGCCCCAGCATTTT,CASSLRLLNQPQHF
.,TRBV11-2,TRBJ2-7,.,TGTACTAGCAGCTTAGAACGGGGGGCAGGTAGCGAGCAGTACTTC,CTSSLERGAGSEQYF
.,TRBV11-2,TRBJ2-1,once,TGTGCCAGCAGCTTACTAGGCGGATGGTTCAATGAGCAGTTCTTC,CASSLLGGWFNEQFF
TRBD1,TRBV6-1,TRBJ1-6,.,TGTGCCAGCTCGATTGGACAGGGTAGCTCACCCCTCTTCTTT,CASSIGQGSSPLFF